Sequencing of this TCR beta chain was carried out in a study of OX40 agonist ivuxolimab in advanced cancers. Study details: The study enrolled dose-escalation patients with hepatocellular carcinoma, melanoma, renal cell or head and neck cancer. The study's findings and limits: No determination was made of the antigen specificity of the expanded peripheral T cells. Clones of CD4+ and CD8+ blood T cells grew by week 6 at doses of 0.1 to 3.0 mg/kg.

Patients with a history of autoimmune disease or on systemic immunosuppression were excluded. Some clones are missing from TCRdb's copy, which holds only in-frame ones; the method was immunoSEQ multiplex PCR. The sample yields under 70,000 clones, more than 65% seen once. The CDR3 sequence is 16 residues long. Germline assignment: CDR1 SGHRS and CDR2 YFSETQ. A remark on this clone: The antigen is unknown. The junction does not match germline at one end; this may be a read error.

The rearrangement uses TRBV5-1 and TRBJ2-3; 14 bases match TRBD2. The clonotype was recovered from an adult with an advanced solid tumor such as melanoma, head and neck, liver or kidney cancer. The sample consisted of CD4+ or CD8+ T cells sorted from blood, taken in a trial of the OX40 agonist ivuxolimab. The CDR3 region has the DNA TGCGCCAGTAGCTTGGAAGTGACTAGCGGGGGGGGCAGCCAGTATTTT. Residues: CASSLEVTSGGGSQYF.